This T cell receptor (beta chain) is drawn from a study of Ad26.COV2.S vaccination and SARS-CoV-2 variants. About the study: The donor belonged to the COV1001 Ad26.COV2.S trial arm. Study findings and constraints: Vaccine recipients and placebo recipients showed similar non-spike TCR breadth. Reportedly, spike-specific CD8+ and CD4+ T cell responses achieved substantial breadth once vaccination had taken place.

Treatment reported: 15 to 20 received Ad26.COV2.S at low or high dose, single or two shots; several received placebo; per-sample allocation not given. Sample collection was performed on day 63 after the first vaccine or placebo injection. The study used a vaccine consisting of an Ad26 vector that expressed Wuhan-strain SARS-CoV-2 spike. TCRdb's table, derived via immunoSEQ multiplex PCR, lists solely in-frame clones and lacks some. The sample yields fewer than 500,000 clones, about 90% seen once. This clone has just one count. Antigen: not known. V dropped 1 base and J dropped 6; count of bases not matched to a gene: 4. Germline CDR1 and CDR2: LNHNV and YYDKDF (reference sequence). CDR3 size: 15 residues.

This sequence joins TRBV15 and TRBJ2-1; 9 bases map to TRBD2. The clonotype was recovered from a person aged 18 to 65 who received the Ad26.COV2.S COVID-19 vaccine or a placebo. This specimen consisted of peripheral blood, obtained in a trial of Ad26.COV2.S vaccine versus placebo. CDR3: CATSRGGTSLNEQFF. In DNA form, the CDR3 reads TGTGCCACCAGCAGAGGTGGGACTAGCCTCAATGAGCAGTTCTTC.